This TCR beta chain came from a study of T cell changes during pregnancy in multiple sclerosis. The method was immunoSEQ multiplex PCR; TCRdb's version includes in-frame clones alone and lacks a portion of them. The sample comprises about 80,000 clones, 90% to 95% of which are singletons, and about 0.94% rests with the top ten. From germline, CDR1 is ENHRY and CDR2 SYGVKD. V lost 10 bases and J 4 bases, leaving 14 bases between the germline ends. The CDR3 runs to 13 residues. J is TRBJ1-5 and V is TRBV10-3, with D possibly being TRBD1 (5 bases). This sample comprised peripheral blood, obtained in the second trimester of pregnancy. This TCR was sampled from a female donor in good health, enrolled as a control in a pregnancy study. As DNA, the CDR3 is TGTGCCACCGCGGGACGCATAAATCAGCCCCAGCATTTT. It specifies CATAGRINQPQHF.